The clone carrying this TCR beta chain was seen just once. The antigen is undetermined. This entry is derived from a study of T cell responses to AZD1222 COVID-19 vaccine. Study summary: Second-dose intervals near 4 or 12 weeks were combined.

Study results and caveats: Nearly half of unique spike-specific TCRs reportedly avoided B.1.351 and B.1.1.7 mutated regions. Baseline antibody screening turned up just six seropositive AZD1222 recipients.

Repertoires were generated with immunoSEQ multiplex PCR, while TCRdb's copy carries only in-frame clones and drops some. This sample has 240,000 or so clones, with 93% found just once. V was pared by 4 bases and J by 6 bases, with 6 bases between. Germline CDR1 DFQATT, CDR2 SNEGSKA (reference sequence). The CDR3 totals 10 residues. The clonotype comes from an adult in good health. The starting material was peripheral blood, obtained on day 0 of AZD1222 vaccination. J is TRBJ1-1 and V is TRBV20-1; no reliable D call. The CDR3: CSATRSEAFF. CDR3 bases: TGCAGTGCTACACGGTCTGAAGCTTTCTTT.